This record covers a single T cell receptor beta chain. Its antigen is as yet unknown. Germline V gives CDR1 MDHEN, CDR2 SYDVKM. V was clipped by 1 base and J by 1 base, with 10 bases between them. The CDR3 totals 15 residues. This record belongs to a study of radiotherapy plus CTLA-4 blockade in lung cancer. Study background: Disease control was present in around a third of patients, and objective responses in 15% to 20%. Study-wide points: Interferon-beta and early blood T cell clone dynamics reportedly predicted response best.

Generated by immunoSEQ multiplex PCR, the TCRdb table keeps only in-frame clones and is missing some. The data contain about 59,000 clones, approximately 67% of them singletons. The source is a human donor with non-small cell lung cancer whose response to radiotherapy plus ipilimumab could not be evaluated. This chain links TRBV28 with TRBJ1-1; D is perhaps TRBD1 (5 bases). Sequenced material: peripheral blood, taken from a patient treated with radiotherapy plus ipilimumab. The CDR3 DNA reads as TGTGCCAGCAGTTTATCTCGACAGCGGAACACTGAAGCTTTCTTT. Encoded protein: CASSLSRQRNTEAFF.